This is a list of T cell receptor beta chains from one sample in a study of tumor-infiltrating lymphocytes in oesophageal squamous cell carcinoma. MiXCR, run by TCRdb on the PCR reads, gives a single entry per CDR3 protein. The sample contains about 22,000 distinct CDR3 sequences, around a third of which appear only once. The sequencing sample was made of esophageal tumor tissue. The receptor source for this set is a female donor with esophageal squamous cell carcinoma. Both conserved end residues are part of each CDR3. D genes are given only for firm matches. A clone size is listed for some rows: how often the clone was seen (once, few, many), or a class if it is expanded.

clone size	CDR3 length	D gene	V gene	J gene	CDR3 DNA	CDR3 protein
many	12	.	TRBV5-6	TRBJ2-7	TGTGCCAGCAGCTTGTGGGGCTACGAGCAGTACTTC	CASSLWGYEQYF
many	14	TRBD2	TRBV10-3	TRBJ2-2	TGTGCCATCAGAGGGACTAGTCTCACCGGGGAGCTGTTTTTT	CAIRGTSLTGELFF
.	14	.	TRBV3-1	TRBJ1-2	TGTGCCAGCAGCCATAGGACAGTCAACTATGGCTACACCTTC	CASSHRTVNYGYTF
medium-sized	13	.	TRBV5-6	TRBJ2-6	TGTGCCAGCAGCTTCTCTGGGGCCAACGTCCTGACTTTC	CASSFSGANVLTF
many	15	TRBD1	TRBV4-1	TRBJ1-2	TGCGCCAGCAGCCAAGGGACAGGGGGATTCTATGGCTACACCTTC	CASSQGTGGFYGYTF
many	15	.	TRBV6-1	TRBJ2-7	TGTGCCAGCAGCTTCTCGGATCATAGCTCCTACGAGCAGTACTTC	CASSFSDHSSYEQYF
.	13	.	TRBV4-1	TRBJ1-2	TGCGCCAGCAGCCAAGGGGCAGGGAGCGGCTACACCTTC	CASSQGAGSGYTF
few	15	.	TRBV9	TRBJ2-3	TGTGCCAGCAGCGTTGGACAAGCTAGCACAGATACGCAGTATTTT	CASSVGQASTDTQYF
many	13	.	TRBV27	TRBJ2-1	TGTGCCAGCAGTTCCGGGACGTTGAATGAGCAGTTCTTC	CASSSGTLNEQFF
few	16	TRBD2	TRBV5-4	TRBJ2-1	TGTGCCAGCAGCTTGTTCCGCGGGAGTGGCGTAAATGAGCAGTTCTTC	CASSLFRGSGVNEQFF
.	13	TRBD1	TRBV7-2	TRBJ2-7	TGTGCCAGCAGTCCCAACAGGGGTTACGAGCAGTACTTC	CASSPNRGYEQYF
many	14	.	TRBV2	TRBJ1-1	TGTGCCAGCAGTCCAGGACTCTCGAACACTGAAGCTTTCTTT	CASSPGLSNTEAFF
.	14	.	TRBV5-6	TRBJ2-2	TGTGCCAGCAGCTTGGGGGGGTGGACCGGGGAGCTGTTTTTT	CASSLGGWTGELFF
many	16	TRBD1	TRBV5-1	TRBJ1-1	TGCGCCAGCAGCCACGGGACAGGGTGGGCGTCGACTGAAGCTTTCTTT	CASSHGTGWASTEAFF
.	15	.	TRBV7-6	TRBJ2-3	TGTGCCAGCAGCCCGGACCTACCCCACACAGATACGCAGTATTTT	CASSPDLPHTDTQYF
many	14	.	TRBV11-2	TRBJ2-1	TGTGCCAGCAGCCCTCGGCCCGGCTTCGATGAGCAGTTCTTC	CASSPRPGFDEQFF
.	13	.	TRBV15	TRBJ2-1	TGTGCCACCAGCAGAGGAGGGGCGGCTGAGCAGTTCTTC	CATSRGGAAEQFF
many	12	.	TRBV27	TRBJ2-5	TGTGCCAGCAGTCTCCGGGGTGGTTCCCAGTACTTC	CASSLRGGSQYF
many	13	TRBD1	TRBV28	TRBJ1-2	TGTGCCAGCATCGCGGACAGGATTTATGGCTACACCTTC	CASIADRIYGYTF
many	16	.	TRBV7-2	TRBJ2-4	TGTGCCAGCAGCCCCCGAGGAAGTTTAGCCAAAAACATTCAGTACTTC	CASSPRGSLAKNIQYF
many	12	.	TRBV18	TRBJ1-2	TGTGCCAGCTCAATCCAGGGTCGCGGCTACACCTTC	CASSIQGRGYTF
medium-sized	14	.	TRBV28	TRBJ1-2	TGTGCCAGCAGACACCAGGGCTCCGAACATGGCTACACCTTC	CASRHQGSEHGYTF
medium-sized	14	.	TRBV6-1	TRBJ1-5	TGTGCCAGCAGTTCAAATCAGGGGAATCAGCCCCAGCATTTT	CASSSNQGNQPQHF
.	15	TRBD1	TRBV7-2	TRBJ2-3	TGTGCCAGCAGCAAAAACAGGGGCCGTGGAGATACGCAGTATTTT	CASSKNRGRGDTQYF
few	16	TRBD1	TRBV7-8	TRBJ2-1	TGTGCCAGCAGCACACCAGGGACAGGGGGCCTGGATACGCAGTTCTTC	CASSTPGTGGLDTQFF
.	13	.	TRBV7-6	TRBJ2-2	TGTGCCAGCAGCCCGACGGGAACCGGGGAGCTGTTTTTT	CASSPTGTGELFF
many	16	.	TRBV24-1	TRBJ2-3	TGTGCCACCAGTGATTTTAGACAACTTAGCACAGATACGCAGTATTTT	CATSDFRQLSTDTQYF
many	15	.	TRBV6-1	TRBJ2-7	TGTGCCAGCAGCGATCAGACGAAACTCTACTACGAGCAGTACTTC	CASSDQTKLYYEQYF
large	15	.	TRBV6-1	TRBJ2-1	TGTGCCAGCAGTTTGGATGGGGGGAGGTACAATGAGCAGTTCTTC	CASSLDGGRYNEQFF
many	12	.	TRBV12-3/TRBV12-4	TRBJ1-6	TGTGCCAGCAGTTTAGACAGTTCACCCCTCCACTTT	CASSLDSSPLHF
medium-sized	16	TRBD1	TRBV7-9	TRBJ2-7	TGTGCCAGCAGCTTTCCTGGACAGGGAAGGGGCTACGAGCAGTACTTC	CASSFPGQGRGYEQYF
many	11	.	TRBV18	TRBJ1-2	TGTGCCAGCTCCCCGGGGGACGGCTACACCTTC	CASSPGDGYTF
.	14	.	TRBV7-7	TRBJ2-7	TGTGCTAGCAGCTTAGAGGGGGACCCCTACGAGCAGTACTTC	CASSLEGDPYEQYF
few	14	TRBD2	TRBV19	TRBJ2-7	TGTGCCAGTAGTAATAGCGGGAGAACCTACGAGCAGTACTTC	CASSNSGRTYEQYF